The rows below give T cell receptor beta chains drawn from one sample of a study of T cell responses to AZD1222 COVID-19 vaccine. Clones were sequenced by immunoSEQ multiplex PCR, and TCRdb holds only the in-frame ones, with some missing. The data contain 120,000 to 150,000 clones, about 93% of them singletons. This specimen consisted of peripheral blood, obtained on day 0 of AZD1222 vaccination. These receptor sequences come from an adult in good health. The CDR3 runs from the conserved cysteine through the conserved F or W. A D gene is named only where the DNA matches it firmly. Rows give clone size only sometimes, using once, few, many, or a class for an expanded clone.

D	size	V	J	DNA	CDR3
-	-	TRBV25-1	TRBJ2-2	TGTGCCAGCAGTGAGTTGGGACTGCCAAACACCGGGGAGCTGTTTTTT	CASSELGLPNTGELFF
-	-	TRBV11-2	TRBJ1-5	TGTGCCAGCAGCCTTGGGCGCGGCAATCAGCCCCAGCATTTT	CASSLGRGNQPQHF
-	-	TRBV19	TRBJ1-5	TGTGCCAGTACCCCGCGGGACACGGTTAGGCCCCAGCATTTT	CASTPRDTVRPQHF
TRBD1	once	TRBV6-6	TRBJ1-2	TGTGCCAGCAGACCCCCCGGGACAGGGGAAGGCTATGGCTACACCTTC	CASRPPGTGEGYGYTF
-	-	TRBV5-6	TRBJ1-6	TGTGCCAGCAGCAGAGACCCCGGCGGCAGGGCTTGGTCACCCCTCCACTTT	CASSRDPGGRAWSPLHF
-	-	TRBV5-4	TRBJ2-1	TGTGCCAGCAGCTTGGAGGTGGGGGGATCCTACAATGAGCAGTTCTTC	CASSLEVGGSYNEQFF
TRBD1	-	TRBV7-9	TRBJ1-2	TGTGCCAGCAACTCCAGGGACAGGGACAGCTATGGCTACACCTTC	CASNSRDRDSYGYTF
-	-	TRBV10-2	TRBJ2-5	TGCGCCAGCAGTGAAGGTGAAGACCAGACCCAGTACTTC	CASSEGEDQTQYF
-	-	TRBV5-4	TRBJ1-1	TGTGCCAGCAGATCCTCGGGGTTGAAGAACACTGAAGCTTTCTTT	CASRSSGLKNTEAFF
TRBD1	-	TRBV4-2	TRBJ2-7	TGTGCCAGCAGCCCTTCTCTCGGGACAGGGGCGTACGAGCAGTACTTC	CASSPSLGTGAYEQYF
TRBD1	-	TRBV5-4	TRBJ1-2	TGTGCCAGCAGCTCCGCCGGGACAGGCCACTATGGCTACACCTTC	CASSSAGTGHYGYTF
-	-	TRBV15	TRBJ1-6	TGTGCCACCAGCAGTTACGATTCACCCCTCCACTTT	CATSSYDSPLHF
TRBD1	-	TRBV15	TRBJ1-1	TGTGCCACCGACAGGGACCGCATGAACACTGAAGCTTTCTTT	CATDRDRMNTEAFF
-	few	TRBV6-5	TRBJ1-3	TGTGCCAGCAGTTACGAGGCTGGAAACACCATATATTTT	CASSYEAGNTIYF
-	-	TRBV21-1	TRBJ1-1	TGTGCCAGCAGCAAAAAGGAACTGAGTCTCGACACTGAAGCTTTCTTT	CASSKKELSLDTEAFF
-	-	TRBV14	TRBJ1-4	TGTGCCAGCAGCTCACAGGGTATCTTCGGTGAAAAACTGTTTTTT	CASSSQGIFGEKLFF
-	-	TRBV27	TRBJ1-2	TGTGCCAGTGGAACAGGGACGGACTATGGCTACACCTTC	CASGTGTDYGYTF
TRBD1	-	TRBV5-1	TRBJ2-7	TGCGCCAGCAGCACCGGGACAGGTGGCTACGAGCAGTACTTC	CASSTGTGGYEQYF
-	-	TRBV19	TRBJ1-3	TGTGCCAGTAGTATTCAGGGGCCTGGAAACACCATATATTTT	CASSIQGPGNTIYF
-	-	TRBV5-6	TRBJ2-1	TGTGCCAGCAGCCTACGCGGGGCCTTCTCCTACAATGAGCAGTTCTTC	CASSLRGAFSYNEQFF
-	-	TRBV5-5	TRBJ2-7	TGTGCCAGCAGCTCCGGCCGCGTGTTCTACGAGCAGTACTTC	CASSSGRVFYEQYF
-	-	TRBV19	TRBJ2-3	TGTGCCAGTAGTTCCCCGGAAGATACGCAGTATTTT	CASSSPEDTQYF
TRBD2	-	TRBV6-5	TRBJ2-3	TGTGCCAGCAGTTACTCGACAGCGGGAGGGGCAGATACGCAGTATTTT	CASSYSTAGGADTQYF
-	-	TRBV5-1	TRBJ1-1	TGCGCCAGCAGCTGGGGGGGTTCGTACACTGAAGCTTTCTTT	CASSWGGSYTEAFF
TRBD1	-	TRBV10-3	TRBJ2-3	TGTGCCACCACGGGACAGTCATTCACAGATACGCAGTATTTT	CATTGQSFTDTQYF
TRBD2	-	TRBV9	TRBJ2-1	TGTGCCAGCAGCGTAGCTGTGGGAGGGTACAATGAGCAGTTCTTC	CASSVAVGGYNEQFF
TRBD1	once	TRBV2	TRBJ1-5	TGTGCCAGCAAAGACAGGGGGGGCCCCTCGGAGCCCCAGCATTTT	CASKDRGGPSEPQHF
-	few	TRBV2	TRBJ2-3	TGTGCCAGCAGTGAATTGGGGGTCGGCACAGATACGCAGTATTTT	CASSELGVGTDTQYF
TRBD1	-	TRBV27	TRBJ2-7	TGTGCCAGCAGTATACAGGGGGAAAGCTCCTACGAGCAGTACTTC	CASSIQGESSYEQYF
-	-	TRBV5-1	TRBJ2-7	TGCGCCAGCAGCAAAGACTCCCGCTCCTACGAGCAGTACTTC	CASSKDSRSYEQYF
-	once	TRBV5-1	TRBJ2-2	TGCGCCAGCACTCAGCTCACGAACACCGGGGAGCTGTTTTTT	CASTQLTNTGELFF
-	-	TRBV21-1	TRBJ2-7	TGTGCCAGCAGCAAAGTGGAGGGTTTTGGCAAAGGCTACGAGCAGTACTTC	CASSKVEGFGKGYEQYF
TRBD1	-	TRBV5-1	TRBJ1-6	TGCGCCAGCAGCTTCCTACCGGGACAGGATAATTCACCCCTCCACTTT	CASSFLPGQDNSPLHF
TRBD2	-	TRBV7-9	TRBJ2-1	TGTGCCAGCAGCTCACCTAGCGGGAGCTCCTACAATGAGCAGTTCTTC	CASSSPSGSSYNEQFF
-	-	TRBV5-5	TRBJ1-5	TGTGCCAGCAGGCAAGGGGGAGGCAATCAGCCCCAGCATTTT	CASRQGGGNQPQHF
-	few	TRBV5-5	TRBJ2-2	TGTGCCAGCAGCTCGACCCCCAGGGGGGGGCGATTAACCGGGGAGCTGTTTTTT	CASSSTPRGGRLTGELFF
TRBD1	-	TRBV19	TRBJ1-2	TGTGCCAGTAGGGACAGGGACAACTATGGCTACACCTTC	CASRDRDNYGYTF
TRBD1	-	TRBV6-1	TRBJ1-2	TGTGCCAGCAGTGAAGACAGGGGGCTTGGCTACACCTTC	CASSEDRGLGYTF
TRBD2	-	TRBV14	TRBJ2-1	TGTGCCAGCAGCGGGGGACTAGCGGGAGCCCGTGAGCAGTTCTTC	CASSGGLAGAREQFF
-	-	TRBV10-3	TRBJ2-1	TGTGCCATCAGTGAGTCGAAGCACCGGCCAGGGGTCGTTAATGAGCAGTTCTTC	CAISESKHRPGVVNEQFF
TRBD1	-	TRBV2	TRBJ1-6	TGTGCCAGCGGAGGACAGGGGGGACTTAATTCACCCCTCCACTTT	CASGGQGGLNSPLHF
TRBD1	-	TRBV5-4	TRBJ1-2	TGTGCCAGCAGGGGGGGACAGGCTCTTACTGCGGGCTATGGCTACACCTTC	CASRGGQALTAGYGYTF
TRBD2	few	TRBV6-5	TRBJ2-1	TGTGCCAGCAGTTCCCTGAGCGGGAGGGCATTGAATGAGCAGTTCTTC	CASSSLSGRALNEQFF
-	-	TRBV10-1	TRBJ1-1	TGCGCCAGCAGTGAGTCGGGTGGTACAGGGAAAGCTTTCTTT	CASSESGGTGKAFF
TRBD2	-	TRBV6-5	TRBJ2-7	TGTGCCAGCAGTCGAACTGGGGGAGGGATCTACGAGCAGTACTTC	CASSRTGGGIYEQYF
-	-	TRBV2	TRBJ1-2	TGTGCCAGCAGCCTCGGGGGTGCCTACACCTTC	CASSLGGAYTF
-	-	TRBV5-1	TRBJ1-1	TGCGCCAGCACCTTGACTCCCCCCTGGACTGAAGCTTTCTTT	CASTLTPPWTEAFF
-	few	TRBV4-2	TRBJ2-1	TGTGCCAGCAGCCCCGGGGCGGGTAGTGGTCCCTACAATGAGCAGTTCTTC	CASSPGAGSGPYNEQFF